Given below is one T cell receptor (beta chain) in context. What it recognizes is unknown. This entry comes from a study of T cell responses to AZD1222 COVID-19 vaccine. Study-wide results and caveats: Females outnumbered males among donors, who were mostly white British; clonal diversity was possibly underestimated. Reportedly, nearly half of unique spike TCRs recognized epitopes outside B.1.351/B.1.1.7 mutations. Only five to seven AZD1222 recipients tested seropositive at baseline. Regions 160-218 and 743-854 dominated among vaccine-associated CD4 TCRs spanning spike.

Using immunoSEQ multiplex PCR, the repertoire was profiled, and TCRdb retains in-frame clones only, with some absent. In the table there are 150,000 to 200,000 clones, 90% to 95% of which are singletons. V shed 7 bases and J shed 2 bases, with 9 bases lying between them. The CDR3 covers 13 residues. The germline gives CDR1 MDHEN, CDR2 SYDVKM. The material sequenced was peripheral blood, taken on day 0 of AZD1222 vaccination. This sequence joins TRBV28 and TRBJ1-5, with TRBD1 as a possible D gene (6 bases). The source of this sequence is an adult in good health. For the CDR3, the DNA is TGTGCCAGCACCGCAGGGGGCAATCAGCCCCAGCATTTT. It is translated as CASTAGGNQPQHF.